Each of the 24 T cell receptor beta chains below was sequenced from the same sample in a study of T-cell reconstitution after alpha-beta-depleted transplantation in children. Unique molecular identifiers featured in how the TCRbeta library was prepared. Each CDR3 protein gets one entry after TCRdb re-called the PCR reads with MiXCR. Of a few hundred thousand distinct CDR3 sequences detected, roughly 10% appear once; the ten largest clones hold around 20%. Specimen: peripheral blood, collected 180 days after TCRalphabeta/CD19-depleted stem cell transplant. Source of these receptors: a male patient aged 2 to 9 who had a stem cell transplant for chronic granulomatous disease, so the T cells may come from the graft donor.

Many counts were recorded for this clonotype. The chain employs TRBV2 and TRBJ2-3, with 7 bases aligning to TRBD1. The CDR3 runs to 15 residues. Germline V gene data show CDR1 as SNHLY and CDR2 as FYNNEI. The V gene end was trimmed by 2 bases and the J gene end by 5 bases; junction bases not matched to a gene: 7. In nucleotides, the CDR3 is TGTGCCAGCAGTGAAATTAAGACAGGGATAGATACGCAGTATTTT. Translating it yields CASSEIKTGIDTQYF.

This clonotype was seen only a few times. The V and J genes are TRBV20-1 and TRBJ1-4; the D is unclear. Germline V gives CDR1 DFQATT, CDR2 SNEGSKA (reference sequence). The CDR3 length is 13 residues. Between the trimmed V and J ends, which lost 6 bases and 6 bases, there was a span of 14 bases. The CDR3 bases are TGCAGTGCAACGACACCGGTGGATGAAAAACTGTTTTTT. Its protein product is CSATTPVDEKLFF.

This clonotype was seen repeatedly, ten times or more. J is TRBJ2-7 and V is TRBV20-1; TRBD2 agrees at 7 bases. The CDR3 covers 11 residues. V lost 1 base and J lost 7; bases outside the gene matches: 1. The germline V gene has CDR1 DFQATT and CDR2 SNEGSKA (reference sequence). For the CDR3, the DNA is TGCAGTGCTAGAGCACTAGCGGAGCAGTACTTC. It yields the protein CSARALAEQYF.

In this sample, this clonotype turned up many times. This sequence joins TRBV7-3 and TRBJ2-1; D remains unclear. Between the trimmed V and J ends, which lost 3 bases and 9 bases, there was a span of 15 bases. The CDR3 covers 14 residues. Germline values: CDR1 SGHTA, CDR2 FQGTGA. The CDR3: CASSFTDVGIEQFF. The DNA of the CDR3 is TGTGCCAGCAGCTTCACGGACGTGGGGATTGAGCAGTTCTTC.

This clonotype has ten or more counts. The chain joins TRBV27 to TRBJ2-5; possibly TRBD2 for D (6 bases). Per germline, CDR1 MNHEY and CDR2 SMNVEV (reference sequence). The V gene lost 6 bases and the J gene lost 5 bases, with 19 bases spanning the gap. This CDR3 has 15 amino acids. For the CDR3, the DNA is TGTGCCAGCAGGGGGGGACCCCCCAGAGGGGAGACCCAGTACTTC. Its protein is CASRGGPPRGETQYF.

This clonotype was detected many times. The chain is built from TRBV7-3 and TRBJ2-1, with a tentative D call TRBD2 (6 bases). V lost 5 bases and J lost 0, with 14 bases in between. This CDR3 spans 16 amino acids. Germline CDR1 and CDR2: SGHTA and FQGTGA. The CDR3 sequence is CASSGIAASSYNEQFF. The CDR3 nucleotides are TGTGCCAGCAGCGGCATAGCGGCGAGCTCCTACAATGAGCAGTTCTTC.

Many counts were recorded for this clonotype. The genes are TRBV28 and TRBJ2-7; D is undetermined. The CDR3 has 12 residues. The germline CDR1 and CDR2 sequences are MDHEN and SYDVKM. Trimming shortened V by 3 bases and J by 4 bases, and 7 bases separated the two germline ends. CDR3 DNA sequence: TGTGCCAGCAGTTTGCGCCGGTACGAGCAGTACTTC. Its protein product is CASSLRRYEQYF.

This clonotype was detected a few times. The CDR3 DNA is TGTGCCAGTAGTCTAAGGTCCGCCCACGAGCAGTACTTC. This codes for CASSLRSAHEQYF. The genes are TRBV19 and TRBJ2-7; no definite D call. Trimming removed 5 bases from V and 5 bases from J, with 13 bases in between. Germline V gene data show CDR1 as LNHDA and CDR2 as SQIVND (reference sequence). CDR3 length: 13 amino acids.

This clonotype came up many times. The CDR3 sequence is CASSIGGNEKLFF. The DNA for the CDR3 is TGTGCCAGCAGTATCGGGGGTAATGAAAAACTGTTTTTT. The gene calls are TRBV12-3 or TRBV12-4 and TRBJ1-4, with D maybe TRBD1 (5 bases). V lost 5 bases to trimming and J lost 4 bases, with 8 bases between them. This CDR3 region has 13 residues.

This clonotype was seen ten or more times. The rearrangement links TRBV5-1 to TRBJ2-2, with D hard to call. The CDR3 loop spans 16 amino acids. Looked up from germline, CDR1 is SGHRS and CDR2 is YFSETQ. The V gene lost 0 bases and the J gene lost 3 bases, with 12 bases spanning the gap. CDR3 bases: TGCGCCAGCAGCTTGGCCCCCGGGTCGTACACCGGGGAGCTGTTTTTT. Translation: CASSLAPGSYTGELFF. Full variable domain (missing parts from reference TRBV5-1 and TRBJ2-2): KAGVTQTPRYLIKTRGQQVTLSCSPISGHRSVSWYQQTPGQGLQFLFEYFSETQRNKGNFPGRFSGRQFSNSRSEMNVSTLELGDSALYLCASSLAPGSYTGELFFGEGSRLTVL.

The table lists this clonotype with many counts. The J gene is TRBJ1-1, the V gene TRBV5-1; D gene ambiguous. Looked up from germline, CDR1 is SGHRS and CDR2 is YFSETQ. Trimming left V 0 bases short and J 3 bases short, with 9 bases between. The CDR3 totals 14 residues. CDR3 protein: CASSLGHSDTEAFF. CDR3 coding DNA: TGCGCCAGCAGCTTGGGGCATTCCGACACTGAAGCTTTCTTT.

At least ten counts were recorded for this clonotype. The V call is TRBV5-1, the J call TRBJ2-2; D may match TRBD1 or TRBD2 (5 bases each). The CDR3 has 16 amino acids. Germline V gene data show CDR1 as SGHRS and CDR2 as YFSETQ. V shed 0 bases and J shed 5 bases, with 14 bases lying between them. The DNA of the CDR3 is TGCGCCAGCAGCTTGGCGGGGCAGGGACGGACCGGGGAGCTGTTTTTT. This gives the protein CASSLAGQGRTGELFF.

This clonotype was seen many times. The chain uses TRBV4-1 and TRBJ2-2, with D uncertain. Between the trimmed V and J ends, which lost 0 bases and 7 bases, there was a span of 3 bases. This CDR3 region has 12 residues. The V gene's germline CDR1 is MGHRA and CDR2 YSYEKL. CDR3 region: CASSQEVGELFF. The CDR3 DNA reads TGCGCCAGCAGCCAAGAAGTCGGGGAGCTGTTTTTT.

There are many counts of this clonotype. The chain carries TRBV28 and TRBJ1-3; TRBD1 matches at 9 bases. V shed 1 base, J shed 0 bases, and the junction held 1 base outside the gene matches. CDR3 length equals 16 residues. Per the germline V gene, CDR1 is MDHEN and CDR2 is SYDVKM. The CDR3 spells CASSLSGQGSGNTIYF. CDR3 DNA sequence: TGTGCCAGCAGTTTATCGGGACAGGGCTCTGGAAACACCATATATTTT. The full variable domain, with the rest looked up from reference TRBV28 and TRBJ1-3, is DVKVTQSSRYLVKRTGEKVFLECVQDMDHENMFWYRQDPGLGLRLIYFSYDVKMKEKGDIPEGYSVSREKKERFSLILESASTNQTSMYLCASSLSGQGSGNTIYFGEGSWLTVV.

This clonotype has more than one count but fewer than ten. One base away lies a much larger clone, so this may be a sequencing read error. The chain has TRBV20-1 and TRBJ2-1, with TRBD2 matching over 7 bases. This CDR3 spans 17 amino acids. Germline V gene data show CDR1 as DFQATT and CDR2 as SNEGSKA (reference sequence). The CDR3 sequence is CCADASGHYGVYNEQFF. CDR3 sequence (DNA): TGCTGTGCCGACGCTAGCGGTCACTATGGGGTCTACAATGAGCAGTTCTTC.

This clonotype was seen more than once but under ten times. V usage is TRBV25-1 and J usage is TRBJ1-2; D unclear. The V end was cut by 3 bases, the J end by 3 bases, with 14 bases between. The length of the CDR3 is 15 residues. Germline V gene data show CDR1 as MGHDK and CDR2 as SYGVNS. The CDR3 sequence: CASSEDSTRDYGYTF. The CDR3 DNA is TGTGCCAGCAGTGAGGATTCGACCCGTGACTATGGCTACACCTTC.

On this clonotype itself: Since a much larger clone is just one base distant, this may be a read error. The V and J genes are TRBV7-2 and TRBJ1-1, with no clear D. V lost 2 bases to trimming and J lost 0 bases, with 10 bases between them. Germline V gene sequence: CDR1 SGHTA, CDR2 FQGNSA. The CDR3 contains 15 residues. The DNA of the CDR3 is TGTGCCAGCAGCTTATATGAACTGTTGAACACTGAAGCTTTCTTT. This encodes CASSLYELLNTEAFF.

This clonotype has a handful of counts. The genes are TRBV10-1 and TRBJ1-3; D is unclear. The CDR3 covers 11 residues. V was trimmed by 3 bases and J by 4 bases, leaving 1 base between them. Germline loops: CDR1 WNHNN, CDR2 SYGVQD (reference sequence). The DNA for the CDR3 is TGCGCCAGCAGTGAAGGAAACACCATATATTTT. Protein sequence: CASSEGNTIYF.

This clonotype was seen repeatedly, ten times or more. The chain employs TRBV6-2 or TRBV6-3 and TRBJ2-4; D is perhaps TRBD2 (7 bases). Trimming removed 2 bases from V and 1 base from J, with 9 bases in between. The CDR3 extends over 15 amino acids. The germline CDR1 and CDR2 sequences are MNHEY and SVGEGT. This CDR3 is CASSYGGAAKNIQYF. The CDR3 DNA follows: TGTGCCAGCAGTTACGGGGGGGCGGCCAAAAACATTCAGTACTTC.

This clonotype was detected ten times or more. The chain joins TRBV28 to TRBJ2-5; 7 bases fit TRBD2. This CDR3 region has 16 residues. V dropped 4 bases and J dropped 3; count of bases not matched to a gene: 11. Per the germline V gene, CDR1 is MDHEN and CDR2 is SYDVKM. CDR3 DNA: TGTGCCAGCAGTTCGGTAACCGGGACTATTAAAGAGACCCAGTACTTC. Translating it yields CASSSVTGTIKETQYF.

This clonotype was seen many times. This chain connects TRBV12-3 or TRBV12-4 to TRBJ1-1; D is undetermined. V dropped 6 bases and J dropped 1 base, with 12 bases sitting between them. The CDR3 consists of 14 residues. The CDR3 region is CASSRRVRNTEAFF. The DNA for the CDR3 is TGTGCCAGCAGCCGTAGGGTCAGGAACACTGAAGCTTTCTTT.

Concerning this clonotype itself: A much larger clone lies one base from this, so it may be a read error. V gene TRBV20-1 combines with J gene TRBJ2-1; perhaps TRBD2 as D (5 bases). This CDR3 comprises 15 residues. Germline V gene data show CDR1 as DFQATT and CDR2 as SNEGSKA (reference sequence). This CDR3 is CSASHGSGAYYEQFF. The CDR3 DNA reads as TGCAGTGCTTCCCACGGCAGCGGCGCCTACTATGAGCAGTTCTTC.

This clonotype was picked up one time. A much bigger clone sits one base away, suggesting this may be a read error. The rearrangement links TRBV29-1 to TRBJ2-2, with a weak D call TRBD2 (5 bases). The CDR3 length is 12 residues. Germline V CDR1 and CDR2: SQVTM, ANQGSEA. The CDR3 region has the DNA TGCAGCCATGCGGCGAACACCGGGAAGCTGTTTTTT. It codes for CSHAANTGKLFF.

In its sample, this clonotype was seen many times. V usage is TRBV29-1 and J usage is TRBJ2-7, with a weak D call TRBD2 (6 bases). Trimming left V 2 bases short and J 2 bases short, with 10 bases between. CDR1 is SQVTM, CDR2 ANQGSEA, per germline. The CDR3 consists of 13 residues. The CDR3 DNA reads as TGCAGCGTTGAAAGGGACTCTCCCTACGAGCAGTACTTC. Residues: CSVERDSPYEQYF.